This T cell receptor beta chain is drawn from a study of regulatory T cells in long-lasting Graves disease. Time point meaning: newly diagnosed GD, antithyroid drugs for less than 3 months. Extracted RNA from PBMCs served as the source of the TCR library. Only a few counts were recorded for this clonotype. Construction of the TCR beta libraries employed iRepertoire HTBI primers in conjunction with Arm-PCR of CDR3 regions. TCRdb recomputed calls from the multiplex PCR reads with MiXCR, one row per CDR3 protein. This sample has 510,000 or so distinct CDR3 sequences; around 11% occur once, and the top ten carry about 8.3%. CDR1 is SGHTA, CDR2 FQGNSA, per germline. CDR3 size: 14 residues. Trimming took off 2 bases at V and 4 bases at J, with 11 bases between the two ends. These same records also appear under a second study, on T cells in Graves' hyperthyroidism and ophthalmopathy.

The chain employs TRBV7-2 and TRBJ1-1; tentative D call: TRBD1 (6 bases). Sequenced here: peripheral blood mononuclear cells (PBMCs), sampled at new diagnosis, from a patient treated with antithyroid drugs. The clonotype was recovered from a woman aged 30 to 39 with Graves disease. CDR3 sequence reads: CASSLKRGGTEAFF. The CDR3 coding sequence is TGTGCCAGCAGCTTAAAAAGGGGGGGCACTGAAGCTTTCTTT.